This T cell receptor (beta chain) comes out of a study of immune heterogeneity within non-small cell lung tumors. Using 32 V and 13 J primers, multiplex PCR amplified TCR beta CDR3. Via MiXCR, TCRdb re-called the multiplex PCR reads, giving one row per CDR3 protein. The sample consists of about 4,600 distinct CDR3 sequences, around 40% of them appearing once. Study observations and caveats: Dominant CDR3 beta clonotypes repeated across a patient's tumor loci, while different loci held unique high-frequency clones.

This clonotype showed up just once. Its antigen is not identified. With a much larger clone just one base away, this may be a read error. The length of the CDR3 is 16 residues. Looked up from germline, CDR1 is SGHVS and CDR2 is FNYEAQ. As template, the study used bulk tumor genomic DNA at 550 to 700 ng per sample. Several far-apart biopsies were taken per primary tumor during surgery. Curative surgery was undertaken by patients, who had untreated, newly diagnosed non-small cell lung cancer. The TCR originated in a woman in her 50s with non-small cell lung cancer. This chain uses TRBV7-6 with TRBJ2-3; TRBD2 agrees at 13 bases. The sequencing sample was made of lung tumor tissue. The CDR3 bases are TGTGCCAGCAGCTTGGAGGGACTAGCGGGAACAGATACGAAGTATTTT. The encoded protein is CASSLEGLAGTDTKYF.